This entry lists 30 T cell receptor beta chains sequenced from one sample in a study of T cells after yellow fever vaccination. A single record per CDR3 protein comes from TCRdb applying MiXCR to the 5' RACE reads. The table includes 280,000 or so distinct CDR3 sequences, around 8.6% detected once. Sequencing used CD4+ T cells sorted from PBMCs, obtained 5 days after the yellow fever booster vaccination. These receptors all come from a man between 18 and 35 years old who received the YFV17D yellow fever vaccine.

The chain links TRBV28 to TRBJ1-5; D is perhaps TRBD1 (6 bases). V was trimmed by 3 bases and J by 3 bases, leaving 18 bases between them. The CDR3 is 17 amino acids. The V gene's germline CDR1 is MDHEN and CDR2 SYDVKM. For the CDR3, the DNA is TGTGCCAGCAGTTTCCCCGACAGGCTCTCTTACAATCAGCCCCAGCATTTT. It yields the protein CASSFPDRLSYNQPQHF.

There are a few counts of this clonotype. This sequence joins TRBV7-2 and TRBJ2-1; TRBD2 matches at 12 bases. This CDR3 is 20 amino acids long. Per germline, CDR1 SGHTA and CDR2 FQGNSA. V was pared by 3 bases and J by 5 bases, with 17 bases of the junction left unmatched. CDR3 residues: CASSLGGPRLAGGPHNEQFF. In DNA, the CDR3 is TGTGCCAGCAGCTTGGGCGGCCCACGGCTAGCGGGGGGGCCCCACAATGAGCAGTTCTTC.

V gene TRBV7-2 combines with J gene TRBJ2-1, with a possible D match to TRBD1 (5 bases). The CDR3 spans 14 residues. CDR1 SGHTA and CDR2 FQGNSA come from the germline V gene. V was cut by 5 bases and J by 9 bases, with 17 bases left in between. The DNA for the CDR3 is TGTGCCAGCAGCCAGGGATTCCAATCTGGTGAGCAGTTCTTC. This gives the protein CASSQGFQSGEQFF.

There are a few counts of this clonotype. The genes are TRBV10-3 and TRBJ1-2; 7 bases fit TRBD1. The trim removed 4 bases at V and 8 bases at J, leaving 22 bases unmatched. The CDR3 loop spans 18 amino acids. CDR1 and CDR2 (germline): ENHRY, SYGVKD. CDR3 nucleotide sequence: TGTGCCATCAGTGTTTTATCATCCAGGACAGGTCAAGGCGGGGGCTACACCTTC. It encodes CAISVLSSRTGQGGGYTF.

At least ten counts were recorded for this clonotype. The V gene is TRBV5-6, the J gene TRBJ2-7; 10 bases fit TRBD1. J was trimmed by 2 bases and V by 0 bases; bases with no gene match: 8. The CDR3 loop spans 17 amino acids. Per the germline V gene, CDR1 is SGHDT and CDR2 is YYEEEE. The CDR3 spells CASSLDRGQGGAYEQYF. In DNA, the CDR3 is TGTGCCAGCAGCTTGGACCGAGGACAGGGGGGCGCCTACGAGCAGTACTTC. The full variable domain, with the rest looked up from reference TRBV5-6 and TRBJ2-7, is DAGVTQSPTHLIKTRGQQVTLRCSPKSGHDTVSWYQQALGQGPQFIFQYYEEEERQRGNFPDRFSGHQFPNYSSELNVNALLLGDSALYLCASSLDRGQGGAYEQYFGPGTRLTVT.

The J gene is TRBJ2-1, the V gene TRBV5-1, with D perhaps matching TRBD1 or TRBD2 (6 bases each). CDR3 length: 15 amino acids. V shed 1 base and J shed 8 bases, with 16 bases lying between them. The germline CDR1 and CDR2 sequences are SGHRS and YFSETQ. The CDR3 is CASSLSRGDRDEQFF. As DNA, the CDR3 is TGCGCCAGCAGCTTGTCAAGGGGGGATCGCGATGAGCAGTTCTTC.

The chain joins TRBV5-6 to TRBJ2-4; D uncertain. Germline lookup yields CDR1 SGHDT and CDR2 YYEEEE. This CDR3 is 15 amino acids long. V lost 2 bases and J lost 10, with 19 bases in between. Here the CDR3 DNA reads TGTGCCAGCAGCTTTAGTAACATTGGGAAAGGAATTCAGTACTTC. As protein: CASSFSNIGKGIQYF.

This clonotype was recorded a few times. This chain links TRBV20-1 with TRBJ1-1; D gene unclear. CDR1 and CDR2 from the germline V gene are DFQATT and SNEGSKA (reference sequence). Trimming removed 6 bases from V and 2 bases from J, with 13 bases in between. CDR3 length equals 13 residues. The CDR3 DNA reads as TGCAGTGCCCCTAGGCAACTAAACACTGAAGCTTTCTTT. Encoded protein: CSAPRQLNTEAFF.

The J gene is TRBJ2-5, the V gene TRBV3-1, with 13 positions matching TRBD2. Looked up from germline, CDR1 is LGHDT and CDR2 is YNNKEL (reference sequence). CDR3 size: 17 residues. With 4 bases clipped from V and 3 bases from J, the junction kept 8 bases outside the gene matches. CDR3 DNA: TGTGCCAGCAGCCCCGGCAGAACTAGCGGGGGGGAAGAGACCCAGTACTTC. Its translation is CASSPGRTSGGEETQYF.

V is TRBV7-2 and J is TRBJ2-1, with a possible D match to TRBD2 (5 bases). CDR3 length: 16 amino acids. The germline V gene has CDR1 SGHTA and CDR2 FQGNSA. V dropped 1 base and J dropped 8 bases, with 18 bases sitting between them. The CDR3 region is CASSLGAVGLIDEQFF. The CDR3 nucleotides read TGTGCCAGCAGCTTAGGAGCGGTAGGGCTTATCGATGAGCAGTTCTTC.

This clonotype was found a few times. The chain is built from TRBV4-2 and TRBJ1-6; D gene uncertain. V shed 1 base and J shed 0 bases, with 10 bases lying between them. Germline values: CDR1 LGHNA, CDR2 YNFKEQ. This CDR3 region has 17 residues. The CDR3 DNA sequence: TGTGCCAGCAGCCAAGGCGATCCTAGCTCCTATAATTCACCCCTCCACTTT. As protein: CASSQGDPSSYNSPLHF.

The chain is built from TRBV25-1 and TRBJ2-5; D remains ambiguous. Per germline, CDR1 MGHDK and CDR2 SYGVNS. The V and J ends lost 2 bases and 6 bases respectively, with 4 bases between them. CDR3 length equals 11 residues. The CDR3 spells CASSESQTQYF. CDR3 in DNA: TGTGCCAGCAGTGAAAGCCAGACCCAGTACTTC.

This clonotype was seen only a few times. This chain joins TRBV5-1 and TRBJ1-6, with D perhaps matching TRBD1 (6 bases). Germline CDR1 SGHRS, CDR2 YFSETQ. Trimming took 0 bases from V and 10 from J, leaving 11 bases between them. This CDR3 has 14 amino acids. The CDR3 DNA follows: TGCGCCAGCAGCTTGGAGGGGGGCCAATCACCCCTCCACTTT. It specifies CASSLEGGQSPLHF.

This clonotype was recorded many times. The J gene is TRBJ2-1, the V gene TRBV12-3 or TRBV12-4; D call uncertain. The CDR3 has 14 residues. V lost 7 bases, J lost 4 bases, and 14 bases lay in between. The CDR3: CASTREAEYNEQFF. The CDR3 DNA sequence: TGTGCCAGCACTCGTGAGGCCGAGTACAATGAGCAGTTCTTC.

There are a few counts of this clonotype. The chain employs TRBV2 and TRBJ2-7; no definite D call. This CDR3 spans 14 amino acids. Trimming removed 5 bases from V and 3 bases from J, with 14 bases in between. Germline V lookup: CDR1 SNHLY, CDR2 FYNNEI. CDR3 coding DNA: TGTGCCAGCAGTCTAGAGATGCCCGTCTACGAGCAGTACTTC. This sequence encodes CASSLEMPVYEQYF.

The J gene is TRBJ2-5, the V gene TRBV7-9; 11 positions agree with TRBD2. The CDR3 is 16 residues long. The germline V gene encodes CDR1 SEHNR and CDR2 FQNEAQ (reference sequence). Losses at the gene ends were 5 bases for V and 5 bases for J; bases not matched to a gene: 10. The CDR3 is CASSSSGGAGGETQYF. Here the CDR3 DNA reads TGTGCCAGCAGCAGTAGCGGGGGGGCCGGCGGGGAGACCCAGTACTTC.

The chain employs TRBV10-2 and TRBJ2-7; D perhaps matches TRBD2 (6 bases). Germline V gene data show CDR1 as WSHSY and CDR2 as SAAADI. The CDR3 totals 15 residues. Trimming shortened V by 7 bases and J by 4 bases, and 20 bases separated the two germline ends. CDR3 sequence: CASKIAPGAGYEQYF. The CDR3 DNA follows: TGCGCCAGCAAAATTGCCCCCGGGGCGGGGTACGAGCAGTACTTC.

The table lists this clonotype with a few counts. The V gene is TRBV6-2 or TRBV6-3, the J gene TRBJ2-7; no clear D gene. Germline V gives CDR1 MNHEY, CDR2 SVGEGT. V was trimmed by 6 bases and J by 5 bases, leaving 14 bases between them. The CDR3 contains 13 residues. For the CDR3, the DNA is TGTGCCAGCAGAACACGGGTGGCCCACGAGCAGTACGTC. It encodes CASRTRVAHEQYV.

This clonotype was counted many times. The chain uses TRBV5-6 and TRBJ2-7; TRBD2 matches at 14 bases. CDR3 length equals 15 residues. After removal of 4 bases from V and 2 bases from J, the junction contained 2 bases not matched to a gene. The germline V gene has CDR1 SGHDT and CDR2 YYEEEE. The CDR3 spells CASSRLAGGTYEQYF. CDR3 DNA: TGTGCCAGCAGCCGACTAGCGGGGGGGACCTACGAGCAGTACTTC. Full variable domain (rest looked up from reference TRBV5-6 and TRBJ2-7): DAGVTQSPTHLIKTRGQQVTLRCSPKSGHDTVSWYQQALGQGPQFIFQYYEEEERQRGNFPDRFSGHQFPNYSSELNVNALLLGDSALYLCASSRLAGGTYEQYFGPGTRLTVT.

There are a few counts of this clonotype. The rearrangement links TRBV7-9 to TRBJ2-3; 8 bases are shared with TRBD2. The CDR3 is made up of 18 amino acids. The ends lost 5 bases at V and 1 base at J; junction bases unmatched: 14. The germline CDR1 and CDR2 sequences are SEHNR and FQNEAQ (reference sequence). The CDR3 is CASSRRLSSGGGTDTQYF. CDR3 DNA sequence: TGTGCCAGCAGCCGCCGACTTTCCAGCGGGGGCGGCACAGATACGCAGTATTTT.

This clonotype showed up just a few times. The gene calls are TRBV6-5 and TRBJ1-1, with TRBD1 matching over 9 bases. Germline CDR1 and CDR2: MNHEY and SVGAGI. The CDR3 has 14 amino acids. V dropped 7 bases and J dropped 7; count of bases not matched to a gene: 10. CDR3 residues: CASNEYRGRLEAFF. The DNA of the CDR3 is TGTGCCAGCAATGAATACAGGGGGCGACTTGAAGCTTTCTTT.

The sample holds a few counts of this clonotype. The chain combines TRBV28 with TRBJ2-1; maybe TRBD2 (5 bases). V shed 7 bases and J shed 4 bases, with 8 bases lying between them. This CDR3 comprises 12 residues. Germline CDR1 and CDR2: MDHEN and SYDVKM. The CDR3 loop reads CASTTSYNEQFF. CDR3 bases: TGTGCCAGCACCACTAGTTACAATGAGCAGTTCTTC. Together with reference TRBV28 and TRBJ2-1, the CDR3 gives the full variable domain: DVKVTQSSRYLVKRTGEKVFLECVQDMDHENMFWYRQDPGLGLRLIYFSYDVKMKEKGDIPEGYSVSREKKERFSLILESASTNQTSMYLCASTTSYNEQFFGPGTRLTVL.

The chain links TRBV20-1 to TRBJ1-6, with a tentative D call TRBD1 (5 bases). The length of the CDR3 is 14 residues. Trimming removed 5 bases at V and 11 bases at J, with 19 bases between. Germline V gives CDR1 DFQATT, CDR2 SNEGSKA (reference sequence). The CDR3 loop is CSAPVGGEGPPLHF. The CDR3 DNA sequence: TGCAGTGCTCCTGTCGGGGGGGAAGGGCCACCCCTCCACTTT.

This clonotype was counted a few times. The CDR3 is CASTDDGDYGYTF. In DNA form, the CDR3 reads TGTGCCAGCACCGACGACGGCGACTATGGCTACACCTTC. This rearrangement joins TRBV7-2 to TRBJ1-2; no firm D call. Trimming cost V 7 bases and J 3 bases, with 12 bases left between them. This CDR3 is 13 amino acids long. The V gene's germline CDR1 is SGHTA and CDR2 FQGNSA.

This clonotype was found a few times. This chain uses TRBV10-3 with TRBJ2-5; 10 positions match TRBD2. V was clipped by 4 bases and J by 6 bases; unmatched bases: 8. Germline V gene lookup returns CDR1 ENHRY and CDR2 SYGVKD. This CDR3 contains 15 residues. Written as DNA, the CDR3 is TGTGCCATCAGTGCCGGCCTAGCGGGGGAAAAGACCCAGTACTTC. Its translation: CAISAGLAGEKTQYF.

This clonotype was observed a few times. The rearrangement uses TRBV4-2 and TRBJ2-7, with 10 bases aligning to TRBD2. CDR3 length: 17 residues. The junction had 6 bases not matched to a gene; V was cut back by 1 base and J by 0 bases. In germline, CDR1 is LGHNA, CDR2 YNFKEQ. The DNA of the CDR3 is TGTGCCAGCAGCCAAGGCGACAGACTAGCGGGCTCCTACGAGCAGTACTTC. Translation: CASSQGDRLAGSYEQYF.

The CDR3 DNA follows: TGTGCCAGCAGTTACAGGATGACGGCCAAAAACATTCAGTACTTC. It codes for CASSYRMTAKNIQYF. The gene calls are TRBV6-2 or TRBV6-3 and TRBJ2-4; D remains ambiguous. The CDR3 extends over 15 amino acids. The germline gives CDR1 MNHEY, CDR2 SVGEGT. The V gene lost 2 bases and the J gene lost 1 base, with 9 bases spanning the gap.

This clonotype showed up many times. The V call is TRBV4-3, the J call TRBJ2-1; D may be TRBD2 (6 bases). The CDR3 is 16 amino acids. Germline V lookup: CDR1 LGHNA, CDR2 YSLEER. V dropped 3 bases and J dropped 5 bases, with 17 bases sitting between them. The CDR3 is CASSQDPSGHNNEQFF. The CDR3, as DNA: TGCGCCAGCAGCCAGGACCCCAGCGGGCACAACAATGAGCAGTTCTTC.

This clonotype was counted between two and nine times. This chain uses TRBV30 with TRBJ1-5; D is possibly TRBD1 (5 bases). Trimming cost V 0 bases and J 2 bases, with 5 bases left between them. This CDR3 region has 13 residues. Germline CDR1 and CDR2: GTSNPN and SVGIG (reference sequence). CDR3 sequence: CAWSVQGNQPQHF. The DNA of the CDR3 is TGTGCCTGGAGTGTACAGGGCAATCAGCCCCAGCATTTT. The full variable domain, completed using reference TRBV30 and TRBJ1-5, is SQTIHQWPATLVQPVGSPLSLECTVEGTSNPNLYWYRQAAGRGLQLLFYSVGIGQISSEVPQNLSASRPQDRQFILSSKKLLLSDSGFYLCAWSVQGNQPQHFGDGTRLSIL.

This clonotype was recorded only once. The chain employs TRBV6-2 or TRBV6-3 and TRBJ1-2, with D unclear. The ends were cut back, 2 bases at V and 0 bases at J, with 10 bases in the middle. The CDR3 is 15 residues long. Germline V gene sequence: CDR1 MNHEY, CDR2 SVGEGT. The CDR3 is CASSYRVPTNYGYTF. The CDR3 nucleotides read TGTGCCAGCAGTTACCGGGTACCTACTAACTATGGCTACACCTTC.